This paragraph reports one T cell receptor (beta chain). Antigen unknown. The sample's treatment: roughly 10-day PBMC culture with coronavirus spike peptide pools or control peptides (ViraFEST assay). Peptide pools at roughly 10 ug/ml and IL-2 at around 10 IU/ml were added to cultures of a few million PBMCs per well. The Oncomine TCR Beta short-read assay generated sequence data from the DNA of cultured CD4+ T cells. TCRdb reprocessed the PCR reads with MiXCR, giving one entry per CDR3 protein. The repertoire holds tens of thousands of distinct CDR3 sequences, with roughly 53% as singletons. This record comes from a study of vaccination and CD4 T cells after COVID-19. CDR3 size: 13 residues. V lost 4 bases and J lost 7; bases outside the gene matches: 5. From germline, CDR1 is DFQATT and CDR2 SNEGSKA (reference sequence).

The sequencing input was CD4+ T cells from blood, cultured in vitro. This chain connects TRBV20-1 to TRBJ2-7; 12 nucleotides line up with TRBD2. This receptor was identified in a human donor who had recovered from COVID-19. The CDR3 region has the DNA TGCAGTGCTAAACTAGCGGGAGGTTCGGAGCAGTACTTC. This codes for CSAKLAGGSEQYF.